Presented here are 13 T cell receptor beta chains from one specimen sequenced in a study of cytomegalovirus exposure and HLA in healthy donors. Primers: 60 Vbeta forward and 13 Jbeta reverse. Assay used: immunoSEQ multiplex PCR; TCRdb lists only in-frame clones, some missing. The table shows hundreds of thousands of clones, with approximately 84% occurring only once. Sequencing was performed on PBMCs. These receptors were obtained from a woman aged 40 to 50 in good health and CMV-seronegative.

About this clone: Sequence at one end of the junction differs from germline and may be a read error. The chain joins TRBV7-9 to TRBJ1-4; 7 bases match TRBD1. From germline, CDR1 is SEHNR and CDR2 FQNEAQ (reference sequence). CDR3 size: 17 residues. The CDR3 DNA sequence: TGTTCCAGCAGCCACGGACAGGAGATAGATGGAGGTGAAAAACTGTTTTTT. This encodes CSSSHGQEIDGGEKLFF.

The J gene is TRBJ2-3, the V gene TRBV5-1; no reliable D call. The V gene lost 2 bases and the J gene lost 3 bases, with 10 bases spanning the gap. The V gene's germline CDR1 is SGHRS and CDR2 YFSETQ. This CDR3 region has 14 residues. This CDR3 is CASSFEQQTDTQYF. DNA for the CDR3: TGCGCCAGCAGCTTCGAACAGCAAACAGATACGCAGTATTTT.

The chain links TRBV6-5 to TRBJ1-2; TRBD1 matches 7 bases. From germline, CDR1 is MNHEY and CDR2 SVGAGI. The junction had 8 bases not matched to a gene; V was cut back by 5 bases and J by 5 bases. The CDR3 extends over 14 amino acids. DNA of the CDR3: TGTGCCAGCAGTGATGGACAGGCCTTATATGGCTACACCTTC. As protein: CASSDGQALYGYTF.

The rearrangement links TRBV19 to TRBJ2-5; D gene uncertain. Looked up from germline, CDR1 is LNHDA and CDR2 is SQIVND (reference sequence). This CDR3 spans 14 amino acids. Trimming pared 8 bases from V and 7 bases from J, leaving 20 bases between. The CDR3 is CASSPTASLGTQYF. In nucleotides, the CDR3 is TGTGCCAGTTCCCCGACTGCCTCCTTGGGGACCCAGTACTTC.

This clone was picked up one time. This sequence joins TRBV7-6 and TRBJ1-2, with D unresolved. Per germline, CDR1 SGHVS and CDR2 FNYEAQ. The CDR3 is 18 residues long. Trimming shortened V by 1 base and J by 6 bases, and 24 bases separated the two germline ends. The CDR3 sequence: CASSLVAGSILQVNGYTF. DNA of the CDR3: TGTGCCAGCAGCTTAGTTGCGGGCTCCATTTTACAAGTGAATGGCTACACCTTC. The complete variable domain, with remaining parts taken from reference TRBV7-6 and TRBJ1-2, reads GAGVSQSPRYKVTKRGQDVALRCDPISGHVSLYWYRQALGQGPEFLTYFNYEAQQDKSGLPNDRFSAERPEGSISTLTIQRTEQRDSAMYRCASSLVAGSILQVNGYTFGSGTRLTVV.

V and J are TRBV5-6 and TRBJ2-3, with D possibly being TRBD2 (5 bases). V gave up 7 bases and J gave up 0 bases, with 15 bases separating them. This CDR3 contains 15 residues. Germline lookup yields CDR1 SGHDT and CDR2 YYEEEE. The CDR3 DNA reads TGTGCCAGCGCTACGGGGTTGGCTAGCACAGATACGCAGTATTTT. Translation gives CASATGLASTDTQYF.

This rearrangement joins TRBV7-9 to TRBJ1-1; 10 positions match TRBD1. This CDR3 comprises 16 residues. The germline V gene encodes CDR1 SEHNR and CDR2 FQNEAQ (reference sequence). The ends lost 4 bases at V and 4 bases at J; junction bases unmatched: 9. CDR3: CASSSTRDRGGTEAFF. CDR3 nucleotides: TGTGCCAGCAGCTCAACACGGGACAGGGGAGGCACTGAAGCTTTCTTT.

The chain uses TRBV28 and TRBJ2-7; D is perhaps TRBD2 (5 bases). Looked up from germline, CDR1 is MDHEN and CDR2 is SYDVKM. V lost 6 bases, J lost 3 bases, and 18 bases lay in between. The CDR3 covers 15 residues. CDR3 in DNA: TGTGCCAGCAGCGGGCCGGGGAGCCTAAGCTACGAGCAGTACTTC. The encoded protein is CASSGPGSLSYEQYF.

This sequence joins TRBV19 and TRBJ2-2; D not resolved. Looked up from germline, CDR1 is LNHDA and CDR2 is SQIVND (reference sequence). CDR3 length: 14 residues. Trimming took off 5 bases at V and 6 bases at J, with 13 bases between the two ends. The DNA for the CDR3 is TGTGCCAGTAGTCACCCCCAGCGCCCCGGGGAGCTGTTTTTT. Translated, it gives CASSHPQRPGELFF.

The CDR3 DNA reads TGTGCCAGCAGCTCGAAACAGGGGGCGCGCGGAAACACCATATATTTT. Translation gives CASSSKQGARGNTIYF. The chain recombines TRBV7-9 with TRBJ1-3, with 9 bases fitting TRBD1. In germline, CDR1 is SEHNR, CDR2 FQNEAQ (reference sequence). Unmatched junction bases numbered 8, after V lost 4 bases and J lost 4 bases. The CDR3 is 16 amino acids.

CDR3 sequence (DNA): TGTGCCAGCAGGGGCGGTTCCTACGAGCAGTACTTC. Amino acids: CASRGGSYEQYF. This rearrangement joins TRBV19 to TRBJ2-7; D is possibly TRBD1 (6 bases). CDR3 length: 12 amino acids. Germline CDR1 LNHDA, CDR2 SQIVND (reference sequence). With 9 bases removed from V and 1 base from J, the gap between germline ends came to 10 bases.

V usage is TRBV25-1 and J usage is TRBJ2-2; D might be TRBD2 (5 bases). Germline V gene data show CDR1 as MGHDK and CDR2 as SYGVNS. V was clipped by 1 base and J by 3 bases, with 12 bases between them. The CDR3 consists of 16 residues. CDR3 sequence: CASSESLTGYTGELFF. DNA for the CDR3: TGTGCCAGCAGTGAATCTTTAACGGGGTACACCGGGGAGCTGTTTTTT.

The CDR3 sequence: CAIRVARGPTDTQYF. The CDR3 DNA reads TGTGCCATCAGGGTCGCCAGGGGGCCAACAGATACGCAGTATTTT. The V and J genes are TRBV10-3 and TRBJ2-3, with 8 bases lining up with TRBD1. The junction had 8 bases not matched to a gene; V was cut back by 6 bases and J by 3 bases. Germline loops: CDR1 ENHRY, CDR2 SYGVKD. The CDR3 is made up of 15 amino acids.